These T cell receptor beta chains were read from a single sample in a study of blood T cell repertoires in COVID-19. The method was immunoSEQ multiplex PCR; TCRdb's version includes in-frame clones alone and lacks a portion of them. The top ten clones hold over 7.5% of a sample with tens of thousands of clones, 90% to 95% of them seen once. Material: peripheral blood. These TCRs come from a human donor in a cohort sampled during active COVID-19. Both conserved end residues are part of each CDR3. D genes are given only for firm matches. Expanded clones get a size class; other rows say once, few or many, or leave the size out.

TGTGCCAGCAGTAGCCAGGGTGGACCTGGGACCTACGAGCAGTACTTC,CASSSQGGPGTYEQYF,TRBJ2-7,-,-,TRBV28
TGTGCCAGCAGTACCTCAAACCTCAGGGTCGTTGGCTACACCTTC,CASSTSNLRVVGYTF,TRBJ1-2,-,-,TRBV6-5
TGTGCCAGCAGCTCTCGAGGGCTGGACTCTGGAAACACCATATATTTT,CASSSRGLDSGNTIYF,TRBJ1-3,-,-,TRBV7-8
TGTGCCAGCAGCCCCAGGTGGAACACTGAAGCTTTCTTT,CASSPRWNTEAFF,TRBJ1-1,-,-,TRBV7-8
TGCAGGAGCGGGGGAAGGCAGAGGGTCAAAGGGCAGTACTTC,CRSGGRQRVKGQYF,TRBJ2-7,-,TRBD2,TRBV29-1
TGTGCCAGCAGTTTCCTTGCGGGAGGAACCCAGTACTTC,CASSFLAGGTQYF,TRBJ2-5,-,TRBD2,TRBV12-3/TRBV12-4
TGTGCCAGCAGTGGGGACAGGGCTGGCAATCAGCCCCAGCATTTT,CASSGDRAGNQPQHF,TRBJ1-5,-,TRBD1,TRBV2
TGTGCCAGCAGCCGTCCCCTAGCGGGAGGGACTAGCACAGATACGCAGTATTTT,CASSRPLAGGTSTDTQYF,TRBJ2-3,-,TRBD2,TRBV4-2
TGTGCCAGCAGAAACCCCCCAGGGGATAAACTGTTTTTT,CASRNPPGDKLFF,TRBJ1-4,-,-,TRBV6-5
TGCGCCAGCAGCCTGGGCCCAGGGGGCTGGAATGAGCAGTTCTTC,CASSLGPGGWNEQFF,TRBJ2-1,-,TRBD1,TRBV5-1
TGTGCCAGCAGCTTGATAAGCCTCGGCGGCGGGGAGCTGTTTTTT,CASSLISLGGGELFF,TRBJ2-2,-,-,TRBV7-2
TGTGCCACCAGTGAAGCGGGAGGGGCAGATACGCAGTATTTT,CATSEAGGADTQYF,TRBJ2-3,-,TRBD2,TRBV24-1
TGTGCCAGTAGTACGGACAGTAGCACAGATACGCAGTATTTT,CASSTDSSTDTQYF,TRBJ2-3,-,-,TRBV19
TGCGCCAGCAGTGATGGGCAGGTTGGTCTGAAGGGCTACACCTTC,CASSDGQVGLKGYTF,TRBJ1-2,-,-,TRBV10-2
TGCGCCAGCAGCACCGGCGGAACTAACTATGGCTACACCTTC,CASSTGGTNYGYTF,TRBJ1-2,-,-,TRBV5-1
TGTGCCAGCAGTCCCCTGGACAGGGGGGCCAATCAGCCCCAGCATTTT,CASSPLDRGANQPQHF,TRBJ1-5,few,TRBD1,TRBV27
TGCGCCAGCAGCTTGCGGAGCGACCAATACGAGCAGTACTTC,CASSLRSDQYEQYF,TRBJ2-7,once,-,TRBV5-1
TGCGCCAGCAGCTTGGACGGGAAAGAGACCCAGTACTTC,CASSLDGKETQYF,TRBJ2-5,-,-,TRBV5-1
TGTGCCAGCAGCTTGAGGACATACTCCTACGAGCAGTACTTC,CASSLRTYSYEQYF,TRBJ2-7,-,-,TRBV11-2
TGTGCCAGCAGCCAGAGGGGACAGGACTCTGGAAACACCATATATTTT,CASSQRGQDSGNTIYF,TRBJ1-3,once,TRBD1,TRBV11-3
TGTGCCAGCTCACCGACTAGCGGGGGTTCCTACGAGCAGTACTTC,CASSPTSGGSYEQYF,TRBJ2-7,-,TRBD2,TRBV18
TGCAGTGCCCCCATTGGAGATATTCAGTACTTC,CSAPIGDIQYF,TRBJ2-4,-,-,TRBV20-1
TGTGCCAGCAGCGCACGACAGGGTGGCACAGATACGCAGTATTTT,CASSARQGGTDTQYF,TRBJ2-3,-,TRBD1,TRBV9
TGTGCCATCAGTGTTCGGGGAGAGACCCAGTACTTC,CAISVRGETQYF,TRBJ2-5,-,-,TRBV10-3
TGTGCCAGTAGTAACGGGATGAACACTGAAGCTTTCTTT,CASSNGMNTEAFF,TRBJ1-1,-,-,TRBV19
TGTGCCAGCAGCACTATCCAGGGGATAACAGATACGCAGTATTTT,CASSTIQGITDTQYF,TRBJ2-3,-,-,TRBV9
TGTGCCAGCAGCTTCGATAGAAATCAGCCCCAGCATTTT,CASSFDRNQPQHF,TRBJ1-5,-,-,TRBV7-8
TGTGCCAGCAGTGATCCTTACGAGCAGTACTTC,CASSDPYEQYF,TRBJ2-7,-,-,TRBV25-1
TGTGCTAGTGGTTTATCCCCTGACGGGAGACTCCCCTTGAACACTGAAGCTTTCTTT,CASGLSPDGRLPLNTEAFF,TRBJ1-1,-,-,TRBV12-5
TGTGCCAGCAGTTACCCCTGGACAGGGCGATCCACTGAAGCTTTCTTT,CASSYPWTGRSTEAFF,TRBJ1-1,-,TRBD1,TRBV6-2/TRBV6-3
TGTGCCAGCAGCTCTCCGGGACAGGGTCATCCTGGGGCCAACGTCCTGACTTTC,CASSSPGQGHPGANVLTF,TRBJ2-6,-,TRBD1,TRBV7-3
TGCAGTGCTATTGACGGGACTGCCGATACGCAGTATTTT,CSAIDGTADTQYF,TRBJ2-3,-,-,TRBV20-1
TGTGCCAGCAGGTACAGCGGGGGGGACTACAATGAGCAGTTCTTC,CASRYSGGDYNEQFF,TRBJ2-1,-,TRBD2,TRBV28
TGTGCCTGGAGTCCAGGCGGACTAGCCAAAAACATTCAGTACTTC,CAWSPGGLAKNIQYF,TRBJ2-4,-,-,TRBV30
TGTGCCAGCAGTTCAGGGTTGAGATACGAGCAGTACTTC,CASSSGLRYEQYF,TRBJ2-7,-,-,TRBV7-8
TGTGCCTGGACCCCCGTAGCGGCGGCTGGAAGCGAAAAACTGTTTTTT,CAWTPVAAAGSEKLFF,TRBJ1-4,-,-,TRBV30
TGTGCCAGCAGCGTACAGACGACCCCAGGGGGCTACACAGATACGCAGTATTTT,CASSVQTTPGGYTDTQYF,TRBJ2-3,-,TRBD1,TRBV9
TGTGCCAGTAGTATAGGACAAGGTGGATATGGCTACACCTTC,CASSIGQGGYGYTF,TRBJ1-2,few,-,TRBV19
TGTGCCAGCAGCGTAGGGACAGGGGGTTGGGATACGCAGTATTTT,CASSVGTGGWDTQYF,TRBJ2-3,-,TRBD1,TRBV9
TGTGCCAGCAGCTTAGGGGGAGCGGGGGGCAACCAAGAGACCCAGTACTTC,CASSLGGAGGNQETQYF,TRBJ2-5,-,TRBD2,TRBV7-8
TGTGCCAGCAGCTACGCTGGCGGCACCTACTACGAGCAGTACTTC,CASSYAGGTYYEQYF,TRBJ2-7,once,-,TRBV13